Listed below are T cell receptor beta chains from one sample, sequenced in a study of read filtering for tumor transcriptome and immune sequencing. TCRdb itself ran the reads through MiXCR, one entry per CDR3 protein. The data show 90,000 or so distinct CDR3 sequences, with roughly 21% seen just once and over 10% held by the top ten. The sequenced material came from a population of CD138-negative cells sorted from bone marrow. These receptors all come from a donor at least 40 years old with multiple myeloma. Each CDR3 is given with its conserved first and last residue. The D gene is left open where the match is weak. A row's size may be missing; if present it is once, few, many or a size class.

clone_size	d_call	j_call	v_call	cdr3_aa	cdr3_nt
many	.	TRBJ1-1	TRBV19	CATRGKGTEAFF	TGTGCCACCCGGGGGAAGGGGACTGAAGCTTTCTTT
many	.	TRBJ2-1	TRBV14	CASSPSGIFYNEQFF	TGTGCCAGCAGCCCCAGCGGAATTTTCTACAATGAGCAGTTCTTC
.	.	TRBJ1-6	TRBV28	CASSPRGFENSPLHF	TGTGCCAGCAGTCCTAGGGGGTTCGAGAATTCACCCCTCCACTTT
many	.	TRBJ1-4	TRBV29-1	CSAGGVNEKLFF	TGCAGCGCGGGCGGGGTGAATGAAAAACTGTTTTTT
.	TRBD2	TRBJ2-3	TRBV14	CASSQLLRGGTQYF	TGTGCCAGCAGCCAACTGCTGCGGGGGGGCACGCAGTATTTT
many	.	TRBJ1-1	TRBV7-9	CASSLSRLNTEAFF	TGTGCCAGCAGCTTGAGTCGGCTGAACACTGAAGCTTTCTTT
many	.	TRBJ1-5	TRBV2	CASSRQDSNQPQHF	TGTGCCAGCAGTAGACAGGATAGCAATCAGCCCCAGCATTTT
.	.	TRBJ1-2	TRBV5-6	CASSLAWALGSGYTF	TGTGCCAGCAGCTTGGCCTGGGCCCTGGGAAGTGGCTACACCTTC
many	.	TRBJ2-2	TRBV5-1	CASSLNRGTYTGELFF	TGCGCCAGCAGCTTAAACCGGGGGACCTACACCGGGGAGCTGTTTTTT
few	TRBD1	TRBJ2-2	TRBV19	CASSIKGARITGELFF	TGTGCCAGTAGTATCAAGGGGGCGCGGATCACCGGGGAGCTGTTTTTT
.	TRBD2	TRBJ2-3	TRBV5-1	CASSLPGLAGGKDTQYF	TGCGCCAGCAGCTTGCCGGGACTAGCGGGGGGGAAGGATACGCAGTATTTT
.	.	TRBJ1-2	TRBV7-2	CASSLDRRLNYGYTF	TGTGCCAGCAGCTTAGATAGACGCCTAAACTATGGCTACACCTTC
many	.	TRBJ2-2	TRBV12-5	CASGAGFTGELFF	TGTGCTAGTGGTGCCGGGTTCACCGGGGAGCTGTTTTTT
few	.	TRBJ1-5	TRBV3-1	CASSQDSGGIQPQHF	TGTGCCAGCAGCCAAGATTCGGGGGGTATCCAGCCCCAGCATTTT
many	TRBD2	TRBJ2-5	TRBV29-1	CSVEGGGSLYETQYF	TGCAGCGTTGAAGGCGGGGGGAGTTTATACGAGACCCAGTACTTC
many	.	TRBJ2-1	TRBV12-3/TRBV12-4	CASKHRSVYNEQFF	TGTGCCAGTAAACACCGGAGCGTTTACAATGAGCAGTTCTTC
many	.	TRBJ1-3	TRBV12-3/TRBV12-4	CASSFAHTGGNTIYF	TGTGCCAGCAGTTTCGCCCATACGGGAGGAAACACCATATATTTT
many	.	TRBJ2-1	TRBV9	CASSVGYNEQFF	TGTGCCAGCAGCGTAGGCTACAATGAGCAGTTCTTC
many	TRBD2	TRBJ2-1	TRBV5-5	CASSPGLADEQFF	TGTGCCAGCAGCCCGGGACTAGCGGATGAGCAGTTCTTC
many	.	TRBJ1-6	TRBV5-1	CASSLVQSSYNSPLHF	TGCGCCAGCAGCTTGGTACAGAGCTCCTATAATTCACCCCTCCACTTT
many	TRBD1	TRBJ1-1	TRBV7-2	CASSRDRNTEAFF	TGTGCCAGCAGTCGGGACAGGAACACTGAAGCTTTCTTT
many	TRBD1	TRBJ2-7	TRBV19	CASSWTGSDEQYF	TGTGCCAGTAGTTGGACAGGGTCCGACGAGCAGTACTTC
.	.	TRBJ1-1	TRBV7-3	CASSIYGGGGEAFF	TGTGCCAGCAGCATTTATGGGGGCGGGGGTGAAGCTTTCTTT
few	.	TRBJ1-1	TRBV29-1	CSVVAESTEAFF	TGCAGCGTTGTGGCCGAGAGCACTGAAGCTTTCTTT
.	TRBD1	TRBJ1-5	TRBV12-3/TRBV12-4	CASRRTGGYQPQHF	TGTGCCAGCAGGCGGACAGGGGGCTATCAGCCCCAGCATTTT
many	.	TRBJ2-5	TRBV29-1	CSVEEVGGSETQYF	TGCAGCGTTGAAGAGGTTGGGGGCTCGGAGACCCAGTACTTC
.	TRBD1	TRBJ1-2	TRBV27	CASSRWTGGKNGYTF	TGTGCCAGCAGCCGTTGGACAGGGGGCAAGAATGGCTACACCTTC
many	.	TRBJ2-1	TRBV5-1	CASSRSSVGSEQFF	TGCGCCAGCAGCCGCTCTAGCGTAGGGAGTGAGCAGTTCTTC
many	TRBD1	TRBJ1-1	TRBV12-3/TRBV12-4	CASFPGQAKVEAFF	TGTGCCAGCTTCCCCGGACAGGCAAAAGTTGAAGCTTTCTTT
.	.	TRBJ1-1	TRBV2	CASAGPNTEASF	TGTGCCAGCGCCGGGCCGAATACTGAAGCTTCCTTT